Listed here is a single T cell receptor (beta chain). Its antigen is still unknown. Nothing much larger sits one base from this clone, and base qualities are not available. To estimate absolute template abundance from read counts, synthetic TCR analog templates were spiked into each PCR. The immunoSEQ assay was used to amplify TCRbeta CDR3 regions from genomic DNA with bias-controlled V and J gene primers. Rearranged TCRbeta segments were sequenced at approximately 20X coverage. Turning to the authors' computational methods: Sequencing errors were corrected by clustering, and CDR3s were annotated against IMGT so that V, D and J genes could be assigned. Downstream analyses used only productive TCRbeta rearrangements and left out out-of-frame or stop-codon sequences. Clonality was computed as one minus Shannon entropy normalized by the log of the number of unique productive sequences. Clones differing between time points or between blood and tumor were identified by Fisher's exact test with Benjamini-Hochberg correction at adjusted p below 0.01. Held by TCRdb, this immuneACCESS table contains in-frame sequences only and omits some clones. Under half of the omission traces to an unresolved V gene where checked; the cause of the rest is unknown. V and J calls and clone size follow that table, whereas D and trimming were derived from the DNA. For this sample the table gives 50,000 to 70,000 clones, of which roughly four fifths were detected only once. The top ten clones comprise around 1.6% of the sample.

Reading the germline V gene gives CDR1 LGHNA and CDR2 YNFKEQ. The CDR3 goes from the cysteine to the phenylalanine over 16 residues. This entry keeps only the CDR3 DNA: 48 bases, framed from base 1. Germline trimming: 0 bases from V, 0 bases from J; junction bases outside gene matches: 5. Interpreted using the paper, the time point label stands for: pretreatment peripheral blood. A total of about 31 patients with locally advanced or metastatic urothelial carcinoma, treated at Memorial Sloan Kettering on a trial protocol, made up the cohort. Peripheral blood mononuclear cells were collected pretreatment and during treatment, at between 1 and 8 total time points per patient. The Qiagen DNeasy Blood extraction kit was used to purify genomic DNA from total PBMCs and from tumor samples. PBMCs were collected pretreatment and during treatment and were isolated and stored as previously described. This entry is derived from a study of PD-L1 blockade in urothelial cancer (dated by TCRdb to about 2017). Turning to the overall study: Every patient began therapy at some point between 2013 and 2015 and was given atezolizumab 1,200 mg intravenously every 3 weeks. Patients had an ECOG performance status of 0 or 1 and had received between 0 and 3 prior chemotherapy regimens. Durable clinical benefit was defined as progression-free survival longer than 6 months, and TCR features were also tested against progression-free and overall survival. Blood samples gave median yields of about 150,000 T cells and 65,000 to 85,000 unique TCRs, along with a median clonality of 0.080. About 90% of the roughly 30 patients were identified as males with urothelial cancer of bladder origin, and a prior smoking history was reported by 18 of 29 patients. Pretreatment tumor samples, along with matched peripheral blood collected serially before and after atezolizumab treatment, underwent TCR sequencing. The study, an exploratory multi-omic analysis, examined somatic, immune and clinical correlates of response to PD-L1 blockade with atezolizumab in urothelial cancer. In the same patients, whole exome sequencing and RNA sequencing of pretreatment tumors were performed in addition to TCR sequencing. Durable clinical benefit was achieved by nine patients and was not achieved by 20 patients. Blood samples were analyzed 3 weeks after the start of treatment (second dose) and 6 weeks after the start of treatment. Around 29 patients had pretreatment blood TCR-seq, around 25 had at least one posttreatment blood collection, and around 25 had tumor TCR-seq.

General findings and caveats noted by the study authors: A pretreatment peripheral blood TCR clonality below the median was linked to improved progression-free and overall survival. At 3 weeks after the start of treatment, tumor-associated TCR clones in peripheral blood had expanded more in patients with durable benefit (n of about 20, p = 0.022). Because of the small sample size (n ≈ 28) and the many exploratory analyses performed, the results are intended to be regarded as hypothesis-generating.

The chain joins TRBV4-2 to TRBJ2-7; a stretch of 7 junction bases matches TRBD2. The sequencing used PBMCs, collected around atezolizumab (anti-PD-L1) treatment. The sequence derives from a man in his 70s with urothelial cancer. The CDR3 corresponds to CASSQESSGSSYEQYF. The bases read TGTGCCAGCAGCCAAGAATCTAGCGGCAGCTCCTACGAGCAGTACTTC.